Listed here are 25 T cell receptor beta chains from one sample, sequenced in a study of identical twins. TCRdb ran MiXCR on the 5' RACE reads and lists one entry per CDR3 protein. The table includes approximately 670,000 distinct CDR3 sequences, 6.1% detected once. Material: naive T cells sorted from blood. The origin of the receptors is a man younger than 35 in good health.

There are many counts of this clonotype. The chain employs TRBV27 and TRBJ2-1; 11 bases are a match to TRBD2. Germline lookup yields CDR1 MNHEY and CDR2 SMNVEV (reference sequence). The CDR3 spans 16 residues. V lost 5 bases and J lost 4; bases outside the gene matches: 7. DNA for the CDR3: TGTGCCAGCAGTGCCGGGACTAGCGGAAGTTACAATGAGCAGTTCTTC. Its translation: CASSAGTSGSYNEQFF.

This sequence joins TRBV27 and TRBJ2-2; 12 bases fit TRBD2. The CDR3 is 18 residues long. After removal of 3 bases from V and 0 bases from J, the junction contained 5 bases not matched to a gene. The germline gives CDR1 MNHEY, CDR2 SMNVEV (reference sequence). The CDR3 nucleotides read TGTGCCAGCAGTTTCCTAGGACTAGCGGGAACGAACACCGGGGAGCTGTTTTTT. Protein: CASSFLGLAGTNTGELFF.

V gene TRBV6-1 combines with J gene TRBJ1-2, with 9 bases matching TRBD1. Germline loops: CDR1 MNHNS, CDR2 SASEGT. J gave up 6 bases and V 6 bases, and 11 bases lay outside the gene matches. CDR3 length: 15 residues. The CDR3 loop is CASSTTGGDIDGYTF. The CDR3 coding sequence is TGTGCCAGCAGCACGACAGGGGGTGACATAGATGGCTACACCTTC.

This clonotype was counted between two and nine times. This rearrangement joins TRBV12-3 or TRBV12-4 to TRBJ1-4; D uncertain. The CDR3 runs 13 residues. V lost 3 bases and J lost 11, with 13 bases in between. The CDR3 DNA sequence: TGTGCCAGCAGTTTGGGGTCCAGCAAGAAACTGTTTTTT. This encodes CASSLGSSKKLFF.

This clonotype was picked up many times. This rearrangement joins TRBV12-3 or TRBV12-4 to TRBJ2-3, with 8 bases aligning to TRBD2. V was pared by 6 bases and J by 2 bases, with 7 bases of the junction left unmatched. The CDR3 is made up of 15 amino acids. The CDR3 region is CASRGTGLVTDTQYF. The CDR3 nucleotides are TGTGCCAGCAGGGGAACGGGACTAGTCACAGATACGCAGTATTTT.

This clonotype was seen a handful of times. V usage is TRBV4-1 and J usage is TRBJ1-2; no clear D gene. Trimming shortened V by 2 bases and J by 3 bases, and 7 bases separated the two germline ends. The CDR3 contains 13 residues. Germline loops: CDR1 MGHRA, CDR2 YSYEKL. The CDR3 DNA sequence: TGCGCCAGCAGCCAACAGCGGGACTATGGCTACACCTTC. Protein sequence: CASSQQRDYGYTF.

The rearrangement links TRBV4-2 to TRBJ2-4; no firm D call. Per the germline V gene, CDR1 is LGHNA and CDR2 is YNFKEQ. The CDR3 is made up of 15 amino acids. V lost 1 base, J lost 7 bases, and 14 bases lay in between. The CDR3 DNA is TGTGCCAGCAGCCAAGGGGGTAATGATCATAACATTCAGTACTTC. Translating gives CASSQGGNDHNIQYF.

Many counts were recorded for this clonotype. The chain joins TRBV27 to TRBJ2-7; tentatively, D is TRBD1 (6 bases). Germline V lookup: CDR1 MNHEY, CDR2 SMNVEV (reference sequence). Between the trimmed V and J ends, which lost 2 bases and 2 bases, there was a span of 13 bases. The length of the CDR3 is 15 residues. This CDR3 reads CASSLRDTGTYEQYF. CDR3 nucleotide sequence: TGTGCCAGCAGTTTACGGGACACAGGAACCTACGAGCAGTACTTC.

This clonotype was recorded at least ten times. The chain couples TRBV11-2 to TRBJ2-3; the D gene is possibly TRBD1 (6 bases). There are 14 residues in the CDR3. Germline V CDR1 and CDR2: SGHAT, FQNNGV. The V end was cut by 6 bases, the J end by 0 bases, with 10 bases between. The CDR3 sequence: CASSGGPSTDTQYF. As DNA, the CDR3 is TGTGCCAGCAGTGGGGGCCCTAGCACAGATACGCAGTATTTT.

This clonotype has a handful of counts. The CDR3 DNA is TGTGCCAGCCGTATAGCGGGAGCGAGCGGGGAGCTGTTTTTT. It is translated as CASRIAGASGELFF. V is TRBV12-3 or TRBV12-4 and J is TRBJ2-2, with TRBD2 matching 9 bases. The CDR3 is made up of 14 amino acids. Trimming at V came to 8 bases and at J to 7 bases, leaving 8 bases not matched to a gene.

Ten or more counts support this clonotype. This chain uses TRBV29-1 with TRBJ2-5; TRBD2 is a possible D gene (6 bases). The CDR3 covers 14 residues. V gave up 7 bases and J gave up 1 base, with 16 bases separating them. Germline V gene data show CDR1 as SQVTM and CDR2 as ANQGSEA. The CDR3 DNA sequence: TGCAGCGCCGAGGGTCTAGCGTTCCAAGAGACCCAGTACTTC. Translation gives CSAEGLAFQETQYF.

A few counts support this clonotype. The rearrangement joins TRBV4-3 to TRBJ2-2; maybe TRBD2 (6 bases). The length of the CDR3 is 12 residues. Germline assignment: CDR1 LGHNA and CDR2 YSLEER. This chain's CDR3 is CASREDTGELFF. CDR3 bases: TGCGCTTCCAGGGAGGACACCGGGGAGCTGTTTTTT.

The chain employs TRBV7-8 and TRBJ1-1, with 7 bases that match TRBD1. The ends lost 4 bases at V and 8 bases at J; junction bases unmatched: 16. This CDR3 is built from 16 residues. Germline CDR1 and CDR2: SGHVS and FQNEAQ. The CDR3 sequence: CASSWGGRGQTREAFF. CDR3 bases: TGTGCCAGCAGCTGGGGGGGAAGGGGGCAGACACGGGAAGCTTTCTTT.

This clonotype has a handful of counts. The chain carries TRBV5-1 and TRBJ2-3, with 7 bases that match TRBD1. V dropped 5 bases and J dropped 5; count of bases not matched to a gene: 11. This CDR3 spans 15 amino acids. Per the germline V gene, CDR1 is SGHRS and CDR2 is YFSETQ. CDR3 in DNA: TGCGCCAGCAGGTCGACAGGGCCCGGGGTAGATACGCAGTATTTT. Protein sequence: CASRSTGPGVDTQYF.

This clonotype has just a few counts. The genes are TRBV29-1 and TRBJ2-1, with no clear D. V was pared by 6 bases and J by 9 bases, with 9 bases between. The germline V gene encodes CDR1 SQVTM and CDR2 ANQGSEA. The length of the CDR3 is 10 residues. This chain's CDR3 is CSVGEVEQFF. The CDR3 nucleotides are TGCAGCGTAGGAGAGGTTGAGCAGTTCTTC.

In its sample, this clonotype was seen a few times. This chain connects TRBV19 to TRBJ2-1; D is unclear. Germline V lookup: CDR1 LNHDA, CDR2 SQIVND (reference sequence). The CDR3 is 14 residues long. Trimming cost V 3 bases and J 9 bases, with 15 bases left between them. CDR3 amino acids: CASSIRVGAFEQFF. The CDR3 DNA reads as TGTGCCAGTAGTATTAGAGTTGGAGCCTTTGAGCAGTTCTTC.

The table lists this clonotype with a few counts. CDR3 residues: CASSLGRQANTEAFF. The CDR3 DNA reads TGTGCCAGCAGCTTAGGTCGACAGGCGAACACTGAAGCTTTCTTT. V is TRBV7-9 and J is TRBJ1-1, with TRBD1 as a possible D gene (6 bases). The V gene lost 1 base and the J gene lost 1 base, with 10 bases spanning the gap. From germline, CDR1 is SEHNR and CDR2 FQNEAQ (reference sequence). CDR3 length: 15 residues.

This clonotype occurred many times. The V gene is TRBV3-1, the J gene TRBJ2-3, with 8 bases fitting TRBD1. From germline, CDR1 is LGHDT and CDR2 YNNKEL (reference sequence). CDR3 length: 14 amino acids. The ends lost 3 bases at V and 5 bases at J; junction bases unmatched: 4. DNA for the CDR3: TGTGCCAGCAGCCAGTGGACAGGGAAAGATACGCAGTATTTT. Its translation: CASSQWTGKDTQYF.

The rearrangement links TRBV14 to TRBJ2-3; D is uncertain. Trimming pared 1 base from V and 0 bases from J, leaving 11 bases between. The CDR3 extends over 16 amino acids. Germline CDR1 SGHDN, CDR2 FVKESK. The CDR3 region is CASSQGQTTSTDTQYF. As DNA, the CDR3 is TGTGCCAGCAGCCAAGGACAAACCACTAGCACAGATACGCAGTATTTT.

This clonotype came up many times. This chain uses TRBV20-1 with TRBJ2-3; 11 nucleotides match TRBD2. Losses at the gene ends were 6 bases for V and 0 bases for J; bases not matched to a gene: 2. The CDR3 contains 14 residues. CDR1 DFQATT and CDR2 SNEGSKA come from the germline V gene (reference sequence). In DNA form, the CDR3 reads TGCAGTGCCTGGACTAGCGGGAGCACAGATACGCAGTATTTT. Protein product: CSAWTSGSTDTQYF.

This clonotype was seen only a few times. The V gene is TRBV20-1, the J gene TRBJ2-1; 10 bases align to TRBD2. Germline trimming cut 3 bases from V and 8 bases from J; bases unmatched to any gene: 22. The CDR3 is made up of 19 amino acids. Looked up from germline, CDR1 is DFQATT and CDR2 is SNEGSKA (reference sequence). The CDR3 loop is CSARGPTSGNTFRLDEQFF. DNA of the CDR3: TGCAGTGCTAGGGGTCCTACTAGCGGGAACACGTTTCGTCTCGATGAGCAGTTCTTC.

This clonotype was detected many times. V gene TRBV29-1 combines with J gene TRBJ2-7, with a weak D call TRBD1 (6 bases). Trimming shortened V by 5 bases and J by 1 base, and 6 bases separated the two germline ends. Germline V lookup: CDR1 SQVTM, CDR2 ANQGSEA. CDR3 length: 11 residues. CDR3 DNA: TGCAGCGTTACAGGGTCCTACGAGCAGTACTTC. Its protein product is CSVTGSYEQYF.

This clonotype was picked up many times. The chain employs TRBV5-1 and TRBJ1-1; D remains unclear. V dropped 6 bases and J dropped 6 bases, with 15 bases sitting between them. CDR3 length: 13 amino acids. Germline V gene lookup returns CDR1 SGHRS and CDR2 YFSETQ. This chain's CDR3 is CASNPMGNPEAFF. The CDR3 DNA is TGCGCCAGCAACCCGATGGGGAATCCTGAAGCTTTCTTT.

This clonotype was detected ten times or more. The chain carries TRBV6-5 and TRBJ1-4, with D perhaps TRBD1 (6 bases). Germline CDR1 reads MNHEY; CDR2 reads SVGAGI. V lost 2 bases and J 0 bases, leaving 13 bases between the germline ends. CDR3 size: 17 residues. The chain's CDR3 is CASSYDGTYATNEKLFF. CDR3 nucleotide sequence: TGTGCCAGCAGTTACGATGGGACATATGCAACTAATGAAAAACTGTTTTTT.

This clonotype occurred many times. The chain is built from TRBV27 and TRBJ2-5; 8 bases fit TRBD1. This CDR3 is built from 15 residues. V shed 2 bases and J 1 base; nucleotides not matched to a gene: 3. CDR1 is MNHEY and CDR2 is SMNVEV in the germline V gene (reference sequence). In nucleotides, the CDR3 is TGTGCCAGCAGTTTAGCACAGGGGGTCCAAGAGACCCAGTACTTC. Translating it yields CASSLAQGVQETQYF.